This section outlines one T cell receptor beta chain sequence together with its context. The antigen is not known. These data come from a study of shared clonotypes between healthy human individuals. Terminally differentiated effector memory CD45RA+ cells were excluded by CCR7 positive selection of CD45RO-negative cells. Method: immunoSEQ multiplex PCR; TCRdb's copy keeps in-frame clones and lacks some. The repertoire consists of roughly 2,000,000 clones, with approximately 92% occurring once and the leading ten covering roughly 1.7%. General observations from the study: Lower generation probabilities were found for non-shared clonotypes than for those shared by all four donors.

The TCR sequence derives from a man aged 18 to 35 in good health. Some clones in this sample may be carry-over from other donors' samples. The sequencing sample was made of naive CD8+ T cells from PBMCs.

DNA of the CDR3: TGTGCCAGCAGTCAAACTAGCGAAAGCTACAATGAGCAGTTCTTC. Residues: CASSQTSESYNEQFF. The chain combines TRBV6-5 with TRBJ2-1; 7 bases agree with TRBD2. The CDR3 covers 15 residues. Germline V lookup: CDR1 MNHEY, CDR2 SVGAGI. The junction had 7 bases not matched to a gene; V was cut back by 5 bases and J by 3 bases.